This T cell receptor (beta chain) was sequenced during a study of CD8 T cells in Susac syndrome. Comment on this clonotype: Antigen: not known.

Reverse transcription of 0.5 to 1 ug RNA was performed with random hexamers. Using its own MiXCR run on the immunoSEQ multiplex PCR reads, TCRdb lists one record per CDR3 protein. The sample has more than 200,000 distinct CDR3 sequences; about 94% are singletons. V lost 3 bases and J 1 base, leaving 9 bases between the germline ends. Per the germline V gene, CDR1 is ENHRY and CDR2 is SYGVKD. The CDR3 has 14 residues. Study outcomes and limitations: The CD4+ T cell repertoires in Susac syndrome did not show any clonal expansion.

Negative isolation was used for CD8+ and CD4+ T cells and FACS enrichment for TEMRA cells. The chain combines TRBV10-3 with TRBJ1-1; D unclear. This TCR was sampled from a human donor with Susac syndrome. Sequenced input: CD4+ T cells from PBMCs. CDR3 in amino acids: CAISDSRQNTEAFF. The CDR3 DNA reads TGTGCCATCAGTGATAGCAGACAGAACACTGAAGCTTTCTTT.